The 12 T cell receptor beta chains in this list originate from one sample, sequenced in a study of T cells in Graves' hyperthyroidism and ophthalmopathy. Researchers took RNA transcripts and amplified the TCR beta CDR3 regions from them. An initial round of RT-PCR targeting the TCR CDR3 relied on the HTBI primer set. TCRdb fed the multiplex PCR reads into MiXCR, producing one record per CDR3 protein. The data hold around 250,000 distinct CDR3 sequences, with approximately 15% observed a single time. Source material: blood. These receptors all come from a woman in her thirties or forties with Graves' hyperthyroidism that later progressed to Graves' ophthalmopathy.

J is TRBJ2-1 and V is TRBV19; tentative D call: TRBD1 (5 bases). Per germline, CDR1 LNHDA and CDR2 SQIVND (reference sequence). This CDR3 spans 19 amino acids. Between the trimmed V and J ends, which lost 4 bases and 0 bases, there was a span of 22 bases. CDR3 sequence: CASSRSRQGWVSSYNEQFF. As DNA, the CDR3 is TGTGCCAGTAGTAGATCACGGCAGGGCTGGGTTAGCTCCTACAATGAGCAGTTCTTC.

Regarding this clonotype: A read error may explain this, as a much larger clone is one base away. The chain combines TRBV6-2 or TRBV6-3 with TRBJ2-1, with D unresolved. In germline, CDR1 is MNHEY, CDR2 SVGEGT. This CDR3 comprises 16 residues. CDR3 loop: CASSYFPVVTYNGQFF. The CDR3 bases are TGTGCCAGCAGTTACTTCCCGGTGGTAACGTACAATGGGCAGTTCTTC.

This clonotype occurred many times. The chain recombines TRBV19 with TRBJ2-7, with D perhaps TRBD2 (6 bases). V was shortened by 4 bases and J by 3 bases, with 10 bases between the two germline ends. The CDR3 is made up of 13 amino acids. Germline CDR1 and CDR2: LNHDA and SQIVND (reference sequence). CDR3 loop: CASSSGTYYEQYF. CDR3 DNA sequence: TGTGCCAGTAGTAGTGGGACTTACTACGAGCAGTACTTC.

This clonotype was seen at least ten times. The CDR3 is CASARTTSYNEQFF. The CDR3 DNA follows: TGTGCCAGCGCGAGGACTACCTCCTACAATGAGCAGTTCTTC. The chain is built from TRBV11-1 and TRBJ2-1; possible D gene TRBD2, 6 bases. V was pared by 8 bases and J by 0 bases, with 11 bases between. This CDR3 has 14 amino acids. Germline CDR1 is SGHAT and CDR2 is FQDESV (reference sequence).

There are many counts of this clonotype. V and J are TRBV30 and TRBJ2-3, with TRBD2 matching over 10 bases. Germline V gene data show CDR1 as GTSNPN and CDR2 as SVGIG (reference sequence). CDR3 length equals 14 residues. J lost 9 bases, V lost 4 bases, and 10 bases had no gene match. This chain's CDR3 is CAWIPQAGGITQYF. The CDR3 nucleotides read TGTGCCTGGATCCCTCAAGCGGGAGGGATCACGCAGTATTTT.

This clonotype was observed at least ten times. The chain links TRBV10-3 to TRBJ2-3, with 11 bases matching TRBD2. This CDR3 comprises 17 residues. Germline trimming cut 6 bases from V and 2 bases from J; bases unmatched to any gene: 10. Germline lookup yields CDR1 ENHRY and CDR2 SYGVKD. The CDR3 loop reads CAISYETSGTITDTQYF. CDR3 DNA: TGTGCCATCAGCTATGAGACTAGCGGGACTATCACAGATACGCAGTATTTT.

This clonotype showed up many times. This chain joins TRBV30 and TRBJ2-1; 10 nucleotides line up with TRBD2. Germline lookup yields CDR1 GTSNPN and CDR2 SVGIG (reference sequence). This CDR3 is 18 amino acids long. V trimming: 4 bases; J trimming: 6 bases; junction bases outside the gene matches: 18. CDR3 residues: CAWTPPPTSGLKGNEQFF. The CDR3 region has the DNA TGTGCCTGGACCCCTCCACCGACTAGCGGGCTAAAGGGCAATGAGCAGTTCTTC.

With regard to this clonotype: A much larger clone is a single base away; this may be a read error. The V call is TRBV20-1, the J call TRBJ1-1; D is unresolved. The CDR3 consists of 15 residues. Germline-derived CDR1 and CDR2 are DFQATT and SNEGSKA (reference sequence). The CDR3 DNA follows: TGCAGTGCTAAAGTGCCGGGCCCTAAGAACACTGAAGCTTTATTT. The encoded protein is CSAKVPGPKNTEALF.

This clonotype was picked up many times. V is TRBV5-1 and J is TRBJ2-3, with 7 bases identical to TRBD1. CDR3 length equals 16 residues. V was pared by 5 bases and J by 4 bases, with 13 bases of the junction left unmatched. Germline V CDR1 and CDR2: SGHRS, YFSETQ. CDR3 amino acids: CASRQGLTRSSDTQYF. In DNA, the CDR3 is TGCGCCAGCAGACAGGGGCTTACACGCAGCTCAGATACGCAGTATTTT.

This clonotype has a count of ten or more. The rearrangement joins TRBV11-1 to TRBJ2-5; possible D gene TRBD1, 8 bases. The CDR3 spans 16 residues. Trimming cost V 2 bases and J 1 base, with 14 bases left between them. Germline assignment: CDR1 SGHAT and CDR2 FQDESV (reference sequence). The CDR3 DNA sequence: TGTGCCAGCAGCTTACGAGCGGGACAGGTCCAAGAGACCCAGTACTTC. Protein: CASSLRAGQVQETQYF.

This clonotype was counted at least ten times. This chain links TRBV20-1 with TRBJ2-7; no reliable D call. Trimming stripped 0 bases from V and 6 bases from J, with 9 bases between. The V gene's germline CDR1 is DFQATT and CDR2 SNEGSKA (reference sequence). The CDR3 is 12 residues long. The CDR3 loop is CSARDSKGEQYF. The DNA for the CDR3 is TGCAGTGCTAGAGACAGTAAGGGCGAGCAGTACTTC.

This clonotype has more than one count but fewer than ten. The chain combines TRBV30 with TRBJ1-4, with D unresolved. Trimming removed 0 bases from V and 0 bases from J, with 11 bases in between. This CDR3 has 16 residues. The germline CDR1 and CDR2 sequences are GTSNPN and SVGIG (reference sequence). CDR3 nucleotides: TGTGCCTGGAGTGTATCTTCCGGTGCAACTAATGAAAAACTGTTTTTT. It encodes CAWSVSSGATNEKLFF. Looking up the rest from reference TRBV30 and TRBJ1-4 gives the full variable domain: SQTIHQWPATLVQPVGSPLSLECTVEGTSNPNLYWYRQAAGRGLQLLFYSVGIGQISSEVPQNLSASRPQDRQFILSSKKLLLSDSGFYLCAWSVSSGATNEKLFFGSGTQLSVL.